A single sample gave rise to the 15 T cell receptor beta chains below, sequenced in a study of blood T cell repertoires in COVID-19. Sequenced by immunoSEQ multiplex PCR; TCRdb stores in-frame clones only, minus some. The sample gives tens of thousands of clones, roughly 82% of which show up once; 8% is in the top ten. Sample: peripheral blood. The receptors were gathered from a man in his fifties with active COVID-19.

V gene TRBV7-6 combines with J gene TRBJ2-1, with 9 nucleotides matching TRBD2. From germline, CDR1 is SGHVS and CDR2 FNYEAQ. J lost 7 bases, V lost 1 base, and 5 bases had no gene match. This CDR3 has 15 amino acids. Here the CDR3 DNA reads TGTGCCAGCAGCTTAGGGCCTAGCGGGGAGAATGAGCAGTTCTTC. Its protein product is CASSLGPSGENEQFF.

V usage is TRBV19 and J usage is TRBJ2-3; D is unclear. The V end lost 3 bases, the J end lost 4 bases, and 11 bases lay between the germline ends. Germline values: CDR1 LNHDA, CDR2 SQIVND (reference sequence). This CDR3 region has 14 residues. The CDR3 sequence is CASSINELPDTQYF. CDR3 nucleotide sequence: TGTGCCAGTAGTATTAACGAGCTGCCAGATACGCAGTATTTT.

The chain employs TRBV14 and TRBJ2-7, with 12 bases identical to TRBD2. Germline V gene data show CDR1 as SGHDN and CDR2 as FVKESK. The CDR3 contains 15 residues. Trimming removed 1 base from V and 3 bases from J; junction bases left unmatched: 1. CDR3 amino acids: CASSQGLAGVYEQYF. In nucleotides, the CDR3 is TGTGCCAGCAGCCAAGGACTAGCGGGAGTCTACGAGCAGTACTTC. The full variable domain, with the rest looked up from reference TRBV14 and TRBJ2-7, is EAGVTQFPSHSVIEKGQTVTLRCDPISGHDNLYWYRRVMGKEIKFLLHFVKESKQDESGMPNNRFLAERTGGTYSTLKVQPAELEDSGVYFCASSQGLAGVYEQYFGPGTRLTVT.

The CDR3 coding sequence is TGTGCCAGCAGCTCCTCCTCTGGAAACACCATATATTTT. Translated, it gives CASSSSSGNTIYF. The genes are TRBV7-2 and TRBJ1-3; D gene unclear. CDR3 size: 13 residues. CDR1 and CDR2 from the germline V gene are SGHTA and FQGNSA. Trimming removed 4 bases from V and 0 bases from J, with 4 bases in between.

This clone came up once. The chain uses TRBV3-1 (or the pseudogene TRBV3-2) and TRBJ2-7; 8 bases agree with TRBD1. The length of the CDR3 is 16 residues. Germline V gives CDR1 LGHDT, CDR2 YNNKEL (reference sequence). Germline trimming cut 4 bases from V and 4 bases from J; bases unmatched to any gene: 12. The CDR3 DNA sequence: TGTGCCAGCAGCCCCCTACTCCAGGGGGCCAGATACGAGCAGTACTTC. It is translated as CASSPLLQGARYEQYF.

V is TRBV28 and J is TRBJ1-6, with a possible D match to TRBD1 (6 bases). Trimming took 6 bases from V and 0 from J, leaving 12 bases between them. Germline CDR1 reads MDHEN; CDR2 reads SYDVKM. This CDR3 contains 16 residues. CDR3 loop: CASRSTGSSYNSPLHF. In DNA, the CDR3 is TGTGCCAGCAGGTCTACAGGGAGCTCCTATAATTCACCCCTCCACTTT.

The count of this clone is one. The chain uses TRBV6-2 or TRBV6-3 and TRBJ1-1; TRBD1 agrees at 11 bases. V dropped 5 bases and J dropped 1; count of bases not matched to a gene: 12. The CDR3 has 18 residues. From germline, CDR1 is MNHEY and CDR2 SVGEGT. CDR3 sequence reads: CASSAGQGGYFRNTEAFF. The CDR3 coding sequence is TGTGCCAGCAGTGCGGGACAGGGGGGATATTTTCGGAACACTGAAGCTTTCTTT.

This chain uses TRBV5-6 with TRBJ2-3; D remains unclear. CDR3 size: 13 residues. Germline assignment: CDR1 SGHDT and CDR2 YYEEEE. V was trimmed by 6 bases and J by 2 bases, leaving 10 bases between them. This chain's CDR3 is CASTRWATDTQYF. The CDR3 nucleotides are TGTGCCAGCACCAGGTGGGCCACAGATACGCAGTATTTT.

This chain uses TRBV6-5 with TRBJ1-5; TRBD1 might be the D (6 bases). This CDR3 spans 14 amino acids. Per germline, CDR1 MNHEY and CDR2 SVGAGI. The V end was cut by 2 bases, the J end by 10 bases, with 15 bases between. In DNA form, the CDR3 reads TGTGCCAGCAGTTACGATCAGGGGTCGAGTCCCCAGCATTTT. It codes for CASSYDQGSSPQHF.

This clone has a single count. V and J are TRBV27 and TRBJ1-6; a weak D match, TRBD1 (5 bases). The CDR3 loop spans 15 amino acids. Trimming took off 3 bases at V and 8 bases at J, with 14 bases between the two ends. CDR1 and CDR2 from the germline V gene are MNHEY and SMNVEV (reference sequence). This CDR3 is CASSLSAGRYSPLHF. CDR3 nucleotides: TGTGCCAGCAGTTTGTCCGCAGGGCGCTATTCACCCCTCCACTTT.

V gene TRBV5-4 combines with J gene TRBJ2-3, with 8 bases identical to TRBD1. Unmatched junction bases numbered 13, after V lost 4 bases and J lost 6 bases. The CDR3 contains 16 residues. Looked up from germline, CDR1 is SGHNT and CDR2 is YYREEE (reference sequence). The CDR3 loop is CASSPAQGVATDTQYF. The CDR3, as DNA: TGTGCCAGCAGCCCCGCACAGGGGGTGGCTACGGATACGCAGTATTTT.

The chain's CDR3 is CASSTQGRYGYTF. As DNA, the CDR3 is TGTGCCAGTAGTACCCAGGGCCGCTATGGCTACACCTTC. V usage is TRBV19 and J usage is TRBJ1-2; D is perhaps TRBD1 (5 bases). Germline values: CDR1 LNHDA, CDR2 SQIVND (reference sequence). The CDR3 covers 13 residues. Trimming stripped 4 bases from V and 4 bases from J, with 10 bases between. Full variable domain (remainder filled in from reference TRBV19 and TRBJ1-2): DGGITQSPKYLFRKEGQNVTLSCEQNLNHDAMYWYRQDPGQGLRLIYYSQIVNDFQKGDIAEGYSVSREKKESFPLTVTSAQKNPTAFYLCASSTQGRYGYTFGSGTRLTVV.

J is TRBJ2-3 and V is TRBV6-2 or TRBV6-3; TRBD2 aligns across 7 bases. The V and J ends lost 2 bases and 1 base, in that order; junction bases with no gene match: 12. Germline lookup yields CDR1 MNHEY and CDR2 SVGEGT. The CDR3 is made up of 18 amino acids. The CDR3 DNA follows: TGTGCCAGCAGTTACGACCCCCGAGCGGCGGGGGGCACAGATACGCAGTATTTT. The encoded protein is CASSYDPRAAGGTDTQYF.

The J gene is TRBJ2-1, the V gene TRBV19; TRBD1 aligns across 7 bases. CDR1 is LNHDA, CDR2 SQIVND, per germline (reference sequence). CDR3 length: 14 amino acids. After removal of 8 bases from V and 3 bases from J, the junction contained 7 bases not matched to a gene. The CDR3 loop reads CASQRDSVYNEQFF. CDR3 DNA: TGTGCCAGTCAACGGGACAGTGTCTACAATGAGCAGTTCTTC.

This clone was counted only a few times. The V and J genes are TRBV24-1 and TRBJ1-2; 7 nucleotides agree with TRBD1. The CDR3 totals 14 residues. Per germline, CDR1 KGHDR and CDR2 SFDVKD. Germline trimming cut 7 bases from V and 4 bases from J; bases unmatched to any gene: 8. The CDR3 is CATRQQGPGYGYTF. The DNA for the CDR3 is TGTGCCACCAGGCAACAGGGGCCAGGCTATGGCTACACCTTC.